This TCR beta chain was found in a study of cytomegalovirus exposure and HLA in healthy donors. Whole-study findings and limits: Subsequent analysis found a tendency for first-cohort TCR clusters to co-occur within the 120 or so validation repertoires. Cytomegalovirus association was assigned to more than 150 TCR beta chains. Most observed TCR sequences were rare, whereas some public TCRs were detected in many donors. Reports indicated that the classifier achieved high specificity and sensitivity in diagnosing cytomegalovirus status.

Per the germline V gene, CDR1 is SGDLS and CDR2 is YYNGEE. V was pared by 6 bases and J by 2 bases, with 18 bases between. The CDR3 is made up of 16 amino acids. The table lists this clone with a count of one. Its antigen is as yet unknown. The table came from immunoSEQ multiplex PCR; TCRdb's copy has only in-frame clones and leaves some out. The sample has about 140,000 clones, roughly 90% seen once. V and J are TRBV9 and TRBJ2-1; maybe TRBD2 (7 bases). The sequenced sample consisted of PBMCs. This TCR was recovered from a man aged 18 to 35 in good health and CMV-seronegative. The CDR3: CASTPARGGPYNEQFF. Here the CDR3 DNA reads TGTGCCAGCACGCCCGCTAGGGGGGGTCCCTACAATGAGCAGTTCTTC.